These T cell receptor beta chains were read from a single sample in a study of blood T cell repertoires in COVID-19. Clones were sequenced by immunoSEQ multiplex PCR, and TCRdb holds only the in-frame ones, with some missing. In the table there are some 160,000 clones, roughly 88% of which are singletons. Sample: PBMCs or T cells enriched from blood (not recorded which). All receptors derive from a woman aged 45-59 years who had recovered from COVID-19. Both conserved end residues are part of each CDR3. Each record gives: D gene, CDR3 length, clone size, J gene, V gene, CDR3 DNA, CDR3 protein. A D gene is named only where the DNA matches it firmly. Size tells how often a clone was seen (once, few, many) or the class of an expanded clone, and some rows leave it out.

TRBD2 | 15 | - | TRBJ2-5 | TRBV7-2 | TGTGCCAGCAGCTTAGGCCCTAGCGGGGTAGAGACCCAGTACTTC | CASSLGPSGVETQYF
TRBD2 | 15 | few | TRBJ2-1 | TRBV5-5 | TGTGCCAGCAGCTTCGGTTCTAGCGGGGTAAATGAGCAGTTCTTC | CASSFGSSGVNEQFF
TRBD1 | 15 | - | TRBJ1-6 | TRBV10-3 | TGTGCCATCAGTGAGAGGGGGACAGGAGTTTCACCCCTCCACTTT | CAISERGTGVSPLHF
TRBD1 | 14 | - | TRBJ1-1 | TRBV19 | TGTGCCAGTAGTTTGACAGGGGGAAGAACTGAAGCTTTCTTT | CASSLTGGRTEAFF
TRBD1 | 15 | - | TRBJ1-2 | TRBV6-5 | TGTGCCAGCAGTCCCCGACAGGGGGCAGGCTATGGCTACACCTTC | CASSPRQGAGYGYTF
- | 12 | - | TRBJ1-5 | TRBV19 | TGTGCCAGTAGTATCAGGGGAAGGCCCCAGCATTTT | CASSIRGRPQHF
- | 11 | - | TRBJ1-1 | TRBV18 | TGTGCCAGCTCACCTATAACTGAAGCTTTCTTT | CASSPITEAFF
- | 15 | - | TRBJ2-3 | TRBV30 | TGTGCCTGGAGTGTCCTAGCGAGTGGCCCAGATACGCAGTATTTT | CAWSVLASGPDTQYF
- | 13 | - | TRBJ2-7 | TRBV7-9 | TGTGCCAGCAGCTTAGCTGGGGACTTCGAGCAGTACTTC | CASSLAGDFEQYF
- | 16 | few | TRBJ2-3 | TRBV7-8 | TGTGCCAGCAGCCCCCTAGTAGGGGGAAACACAGATACGCAGTATTTT | CASSPLVGGNTDTQYF
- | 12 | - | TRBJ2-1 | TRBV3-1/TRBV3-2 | TGTGCCAGCAGCCATCGGGGCAATGAGCAGTTCTTC | CASSHRGNEQFF
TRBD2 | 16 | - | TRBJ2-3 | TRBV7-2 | TGTGCCAGCAGCTTAGTGAGCGGGGGGGCCGCAGATACGCAGTATTTT | CASSLVSGGAADTQYF
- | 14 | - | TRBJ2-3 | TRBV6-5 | TGTGCCAGCAGTTCGCCGCGGGGCACAGATACGCAGTATTTT | CASSSPRGTDTQYF
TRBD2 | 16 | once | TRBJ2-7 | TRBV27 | TGTGCCAGCAGTCTTAGCCGTCGCGGGGGGGCCTACGAGCAGTACTTC | CASSLSRRGGAYEQYF
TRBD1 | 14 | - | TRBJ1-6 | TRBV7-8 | TGTGCCAGCAGCCGAGGGACAGATAATTCACCCCTCCACTTT | CASSRGTDNSPLHF
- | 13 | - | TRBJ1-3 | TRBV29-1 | TGCAGCGTTGAGGAGGGAGCGGGAAACACCATATATTTT | CSVEEGAGNTIYF
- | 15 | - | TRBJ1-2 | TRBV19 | TGTGCCAGTAGTATAGTAGAGGGATCTCTCTATGGCTACACCTTC | CASSIVEGSLYGYTF
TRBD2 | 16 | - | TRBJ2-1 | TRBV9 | TGTGCCAGCAGCCTCCCCCTAGCGGGGGGTATCGGTGAGCAGTTCTTC | CASSLPLAGGIGEQFF
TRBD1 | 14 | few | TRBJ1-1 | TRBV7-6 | TGTGCCAGCAGCTCCCACAGGGGGGGCACTGAAGCTTTCTTT | CASSSHRGGTEAFF
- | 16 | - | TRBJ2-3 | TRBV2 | TGTGCCAGCCTTCAAATGGAGGGGGGGGCCGGAGATACGCAGTATTTT | CASLQMEGGAGDTQYF
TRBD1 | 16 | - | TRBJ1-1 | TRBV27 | TGTGCCAGCCGTCCCCGGGACAGGGGGTATGGCACTGAAGCTTTCTTT | CASRPRDRGYGTEAFF
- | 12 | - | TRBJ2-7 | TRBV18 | TGTGCCAGCTCACCGTATAACTACGAGCAGTACTTC | CASSPYNYEQYF
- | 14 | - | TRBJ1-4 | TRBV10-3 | TGTGCCATCAGTGAGTCAACAGGCGAGTACAAACTGTTTTTT | CAISESTGEYKLFF
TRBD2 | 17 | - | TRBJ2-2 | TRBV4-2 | TGTGCCAGCAGCAAGAGTAGCGGGGGGGCCTTAACCGGGGAGCTGTTTTTT | CASSKSSGGALTGELFF
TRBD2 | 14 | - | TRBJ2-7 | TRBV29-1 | TGCAGCGTTGGAGACGGGACTAGCGGGTACGAGCAGTACTTC | CSVGDGTSGYEQYF
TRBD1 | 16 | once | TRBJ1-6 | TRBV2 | TGTGCCAGCAGTGACTCAGGGGGGTTTGGGAATTCACCCCTCCACTTT | CASSDSGGFGNSPLHF
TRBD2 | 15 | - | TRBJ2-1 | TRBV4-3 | TGCGCCAGCAGCCAAGGCCTAGCGGGGTACAATGAGCAGTTCTTC | CASSQGLAGYNEQFF
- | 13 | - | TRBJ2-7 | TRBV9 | TGTGCCAGCAGCGCCGCGAACTCCTACGAGCAGTACTTC | CASSAANSYEQYF
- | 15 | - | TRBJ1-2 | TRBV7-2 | TGTGCCAGCAGCTTAGTGGGGGGGAGCAGGGATGGCTACACCTTC | CASSLVGGSRDGYTF
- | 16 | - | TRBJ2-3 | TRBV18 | TGTGCCAGCTCACCACAGAGCGCGGGGAGCACAGATACGCAGTATTTT | CASSPQSAGSTDTQYF
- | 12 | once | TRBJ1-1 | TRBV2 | TGTGCCAGCAGGAGGGGGGGGAGTGAAGCTTTCTTT | CASRRGGSEAFF
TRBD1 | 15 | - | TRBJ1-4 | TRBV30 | TGTGCCTGGAGTGGGGACAGGGGGCCAGGGGAAAAACTGTTTTTT | CAWSGDRGPGEKLFF
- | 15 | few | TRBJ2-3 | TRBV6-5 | TGTGCCAGCAGCAATGGGGGGTTAGGCCCAGATACGCAGTATTTT | CASSNGGLGPDTQYF
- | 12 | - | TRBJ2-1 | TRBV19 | TGTGCCAGTAGTATCCGGGACAATGAGCAGTTCTTC | CASSIRDNEQFF
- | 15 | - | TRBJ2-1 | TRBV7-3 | TGTGCCAGCAGCTTGGGACGGGGGGCCGCTAATGAGCAGTTCTTC | CASSLGRGAANEQFF
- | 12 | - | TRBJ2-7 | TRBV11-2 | TGTGCCAGCAGGCAGGGTTCCCACGAGCAGTACTTC | CASRQGSHEQYF
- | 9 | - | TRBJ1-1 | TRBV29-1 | TGCAGCGTTGACAGGGCTGCTTTCTTT | CSVDRAAFF
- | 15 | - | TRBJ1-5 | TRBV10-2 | TGCGCCAGCAGCCCTGGGCAGGGATTGGGACAGCCCCAGCATTTT | CASSPGQGLGQPQHF
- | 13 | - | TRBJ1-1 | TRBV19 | TGTGCCAGTAAATTCGAGAGGAACACTGAAGCTTTCTTT | CASKFERNTEAFF
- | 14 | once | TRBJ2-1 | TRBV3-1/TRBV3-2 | TGTGCCAGCAGCGGCGGGGAGTTCTACAATGAGCAGTTCTTC | CASSGGEFYNEQFF
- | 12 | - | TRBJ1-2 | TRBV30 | TGTGCCTGGAGTCCCGAGAACTATGGCTACACCTTC | CAWSPENYGYTF
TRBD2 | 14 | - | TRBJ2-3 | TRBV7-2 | TGTGCCAGCAGCTTAGTTAAGACTAGCGGATACACTCCATTT | CASSLVKTSGYTPF
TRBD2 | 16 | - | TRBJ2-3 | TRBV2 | TGTGCCAGCAGTGATCAGCGGGGGGTTAGCACAGATACGCAGTATTTT | CASSDQRGVSTDTQYF
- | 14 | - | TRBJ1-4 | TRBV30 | TGTGCCTGGAGTGTACTAGGGGGAAATGAAAAACTGTTTTTT | CAWSVLGGNEKLFF
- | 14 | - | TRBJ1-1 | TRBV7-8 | TGTGCCAGCAGCTTCCGCCGGGAGGACACTGAAGCTTTCTTT | CASSFRREDTEAFF
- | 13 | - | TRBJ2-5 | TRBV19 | TGTGCCAGTAATCAGGGGCGCCGGGAGACCCAGTACTTC | CASNQGRRETQYF
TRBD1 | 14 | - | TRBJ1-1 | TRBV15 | TGTGCCACCAGCGGACAGGGGCGAGAGACTGAAGCTTTCTTT | CATSGQGRETEAFF
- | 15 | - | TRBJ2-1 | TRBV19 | TGTGCCAGTAGTACCCCGGCGGTCACCTACAATGAGCAGTTCTTC | CASSTPAVTYNEQFF
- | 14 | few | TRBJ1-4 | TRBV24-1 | TGTGCCACCAGTGAGGCGGGGGCTGGGGAAAAACTGTTTTTT | CATSEAGAGEKLFF
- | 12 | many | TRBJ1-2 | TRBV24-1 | TGTGCCACCAGTGACAGGCTGACCGGCTACACCTTC | CATSDRLTGYTF
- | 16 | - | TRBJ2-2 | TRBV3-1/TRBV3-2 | TGTGCCAGCAGCGAGGGGTTGACAGGTCAATCCGGGGAGCTGTTTTTT | CASSEGLTGQSGELFF
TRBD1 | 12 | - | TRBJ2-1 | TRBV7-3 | TGTGCCAGCAGCTCCGGGACAGGGAGACAGTTCTTC | CASSSGTGRQFF
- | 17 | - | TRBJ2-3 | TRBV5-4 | TGTGCCAGCAGCTTGGAAGCGGGCCGCGCTAGCACAGATACGCAGTATTTT | CASSLEAGRASTDTQYF
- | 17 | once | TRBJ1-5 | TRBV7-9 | TGTGCCAGCAGCTTATCCCGGGACATCTTTAGCAATCAGCCCCAGCATTTT | CASSLSRDIFSNQPQHF